This T cell receptor beta chain comes out of a study of vaccination and CD4 T cells after COVID-19 (dated by TCRdb to between 2021 and 2024). About the study as a whole: The convalescent cohort comprised six males and four females, including two Hispanic individuals, seven Caucasians, two Asians and one multiracial person. Each participant got two doses of either the Pfizer-BioNTech BNT162b2 vaccine (n=8) or the Moderna mRNA-1273 vaccine (n=2). Post-COVID blood samples from convalescent patients were collected a median of roughly 100 days after diagnosis, with a range of roughly 35 to 180 days. Post-vaccine blood samples were taken a median of 72 days after the second vaccine dose, with a range of roughly 14 to 241 days. For stimulating the cultures, overlapping spike peptide pools were used, derived from SARS-CoV-2 as well as from the common cold coronaviruses HCoV-NL63, HCoV-OC43 and HCoV-229E. Control cultures received a CEFX viral epitope pool as the positive control, an HIV-1 Nef peptide pool as the negative control, or no peptide. In 9 to 11 COVID-19 convalescent patients and a handful of infection-naive healthy vaccine recipients, researchers compared the spike-specific CD4+ TCR repertoire from before mRNA vaccination with the repertoire from after. An earlier paper using these donors assessed, at the TCR clonotype level, memory CD4+ T cell crossreactivity between SARS-CoV-2 and common cold coronavirus spike proteins.

The sample's treatment or condition label, in plain terms: roughly 10-day PBMC culture with coronavirus spike peptide pools or control peptides (ViraFEST assay). CD4+ T cells from unexposed donors were collected before the COVID-19 pandemic (2011-2018). The ViraFEST assay was used in the study, in which antigen-specific T cells were expanded with peptide pools and expanded clonotypes were subsequently identified by TCR sequencing. Over 1.5 million PBMCs per well were cultured in IMDM with roughly 5.5% human AB serum and approximately 9.1 IU/ml IL-2, plus 10 ug/ml peptide pools. Half of the culture medium was replaced with fresh IL-2-containing medium on days 3 and 7. CD4+ T cells were isolated after roughly eleven days of culture through negative selection using the EasySep CD4+ T cell isolation kit. As far as cell numbers permitted, CD4+ T cells from unexposed donors were tested for reactivity against SARS-CoV-2 S and N as well as four spike pools from common cold coronaviruses. Ficoll-Paque Plus gradient centrifugation was used to isolate PBMCs from whole blood, and the isolated PBMCs were then either used fresh or cryopreserved at -140C. Culture conditions were generally each tested in triplicate wells. The leukapheresis product used for the unexposed donors was purchased from a commercial source.

As for this clonotype: Its antigen remains undetermined. Base qualities were left out, and no much larger clone turns up one base away.

Receptors were amplified or captured by PCR. DNA from cultured CD4+ T cells was subjected to TCR sequencing with the Oncomine TCR Beta short-read assay at the Johns Hopkins FTIC core. The QIAamp micro DNA kit was used to extract genomic DNA from the cultured CD4+ T cells. The Oncomine TCR Beta libraries from cultured CD4+ T cells were pooled using unique dual indexes and then sequenced on an Illumina iSeq 100. On the study's bioinformatics: Non-productive sequences were removed, and CDR3s that did not start with C, did not end with F or W, or were shorter than 7 amino acids were discarded. The MANAFEST web application was used to identify antigen-specific clonotypes by comparing peptide-stimulated wells against reference wells and other culture wells. An FDR below 0.05, an odds ratio above 5, and a productive frequency above 0.1% in at least two of three replicate wells were required for clones to be considered positive. Cross-reactive clonotypes were defined as significantly expanded in both SARS-CoV-2 spike wells and at least one common cold coronavirus spike condition. CDR3 homology was assessed with Levenshtein distances (stringdist) and unrooted phylogenetic trees (ape) in R version 3.6.1. The public reads were run again by TCRdb, first through fastp at Q25 and then through MiXCR, and only productive beta chains were kept. Each entry merges the rows of one CDR3 protein and shows their most common DNA and genes. The V and J calls shown here were made by TCRdb, not taken from the authors' results. Recorded for this sample are about 7,800 distinct CDR3 sequences; roughly 61% of them occurred a single time. The ten most abundant clones make up around an eighth of the sample.

Overall results and qualifications from the work: Relatively few convalescent patients were included in the study, and early timepoints after natural infection were not analyzed. Nearly all vaccine-specific clones in convalescent patients (304 of 307) were mono-reactive for SARS-CoV-2 spike rather than cross-reactive with common cold coronaviruses. Although the median number of SARS-CoV-2-reactive clonotypes went up from roughly 22 after infection to 30 to 45 after vaccination, the increase was not significant. Among the post-vaccine SARS-CoV-2-reactive clones in convalescent patients, a median approximately 90% showed up only after vaccination, which suggests vaccine-specific priming.

From the cysteine through the phenylalanine, the CDR3 covers 14 amino acids. Only the CDR3 region is kept as DNA, spanning 42 bases read in frame from base 1. The CDR1 and CDR2 encoded by the germline V gene are SNHLY and FYNNEI. V sheds 5 bases and J sheds 3 bases, leaving 14 bases between their ends. This receptor chain uses TRBV2 and TRBJ2-7, and perhaps TRBD1 as D gene, on 7 matching bases. The sample comprised CD4+ T cells from blood, cultured in vitro. The sequence was collected from a human donor in good health. The sequenced DNA: TGTGCCAGCAGTAAGGCAGGGGGAGGCTACGAGCAGTACTTC. It codes for CASSKAGGGYEQYF.